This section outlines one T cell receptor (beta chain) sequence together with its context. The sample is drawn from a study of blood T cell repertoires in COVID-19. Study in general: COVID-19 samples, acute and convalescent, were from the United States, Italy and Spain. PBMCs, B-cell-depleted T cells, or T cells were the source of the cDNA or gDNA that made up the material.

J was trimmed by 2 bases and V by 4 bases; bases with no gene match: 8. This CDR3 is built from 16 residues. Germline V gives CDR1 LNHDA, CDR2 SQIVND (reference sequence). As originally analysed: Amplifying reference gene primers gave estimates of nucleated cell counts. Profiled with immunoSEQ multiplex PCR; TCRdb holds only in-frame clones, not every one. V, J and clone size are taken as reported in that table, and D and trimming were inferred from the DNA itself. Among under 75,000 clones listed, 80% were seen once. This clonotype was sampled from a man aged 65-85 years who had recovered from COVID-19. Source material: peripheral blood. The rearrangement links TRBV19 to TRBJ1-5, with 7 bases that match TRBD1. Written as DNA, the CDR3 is TGTGCCAGTAGTAGACAGGACAGGTCTGGCAATCAGCCCCAGCATTTT. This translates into CASSRQDRSGNQPQHF. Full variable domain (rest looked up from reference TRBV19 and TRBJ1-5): DGGITQSPKYLFRKEGQNVTLSCEQNLNHDAMYWYRQDPGQGLRLIYYSQIVNDFQKGDIAEGYSVSREKKESFPLTVTSAQKNPTAFYLCASSRQDRSGNQPQHFGDGTRLSIL.